The 27 T cell receptor beta chains below all came from one sample that was sequenced in a study of blood T cell repertoires in COVID-19. The method was immunoSEQ multiplex PCR; TCRdb's version includes in-frame clones alone and lacks a portion of them. The table lists 250,000 or so clones, approximately 86% of them singletons, with roughly 1.7% in the top ten. Sequences were obtained from PBMCs or T cells enriched from blood (not recorded which). These receptors originate from a woman between 50 and 59 years old who had recovered from COVID-19.

The CDR3 spells CASSERIAREQFF. The CDR3 DNA reads TGTGCCAGCAGTGAACGGATAGCTCGGGAGCAGTTCTTC. The chain recombines TRBV2 with TRBJ2-1; unclear D gene. CDR3 length equals 13 residues. Trimming pared 2 bases from V and 10 bases from J, leaving 12 bases between. Per germline, CDR1 SNHLY and CDR2 FYNNEI.

CDR3 sequence (DNA): TGTGCCAGTAGTATGGACAGGGCGTATGATGGCTACACCTTC. Encoded protein: CASSMDRAYDGYTF. The V call is TRBV19, the J call TRBJ1-2; 8 nucleotides align to TRBD1. With V trimmed by 3 bases and J by 6 bases, 6 bases remained unmatched. The CDR3 extends over 14 amino acids. Germline CDR1 LNHDA, CDR2 SQIVND (reference sequence).

The rearrangement joins TRBV24-1 to TRBJ2-2; 8 nucleotides agree with TRBD1. The germline CDR1 and CDR2 sequences are KGHDR and SFDVKD. CDR3 size: 15 residues. V gave up 3 bases and J gave up 7 bases; unmatched junction bases: 6. CDR3 sequence: CATSDPGQESGELFF. In nucleotides, the CDR3 is TGTGCCACCAGTGATCCGGGACAGGAAAGCGGGGAGCTGTTTTTT.

The chain recombines TRBV5-1 with TRBJ2-1; 8 positions match TRBD2. The CDR3 covers 14 residues. Trimming at V came to 1 base and at J to 4 bases, leaving 1 base not matched to a gene. Germline V gene lookup returns CDR1 SGHRS and CDR2 YFSETQ. The CDR3 DNA sequence: TGCGCCAGCAGCTTGACTAGCGGTTACAATGAGCAGTTCTTC. It yields the protein CASSLTSGYNEQFF.

The rearrangement uses TRBV4-2 and TRBJ1-3, with D perhaps TRBD1 (5 bases). Trimming shortened V by 3 bases and J by 0 bases, and 12 bases separated the two germline ends. The CDR3 has 16 amino acids. CDR1 is LGHNA and CDR2 is YNFKEQ in the germline V gene. The CDR3 region is CASSQESQGSGNTIYF. DNA for the CDR3: TGTGCCAGCAGCCAGGAATCCCAGGGCTCTGGAAACACCATATATTTT.

This clone was seen a handful of times. The chain couples TRBV19 to TRBJ1-2; D is undetermined. Between the trimmed V and J ends, which lost 3 bases and 7 bases, there was a span of 6 bases. This CDR3 has 11 amino acids. CDR1 LNHDA and CDR2 SQIVND come from the germline V gene (reference sequence). The CDR3 DNA follows: TGTGCCAGTAGTATGGCGGGTGGCTACACCTTC. Protein product: CASSMAGGYTF.

This chain uses TRBV15 with TRBJ2-1; 7 nucleotides line up with TRBD1. CDR1 LNHNV and CDR2 YYDKDF come from the germline V gene (reference sequence). V lost 2 bases and J lost 6; bases outside the gene matches: 10. There are 16 residues in the CDR3. CDR3: CATSRPSTGLINEQFF. The CDR3 DNA follows: TGTGCCACCAGCAGACCATCGACAGGGTTAATCAATGAGCAGTTCTTC.

J is TRBJ1-1 and V is TRBV4-3; D might be TRBD1 (5 bases). Trimming left V 3 bases short and J 3 bases short, with 11 bases between. Germline CDR1 is LGHNA and CDR2 is YSLEER. This CDR3 has 14 residues. Written as DNA, the CDR3 is TGCGCCAGCAGCCAGCAGGGAAGGGACACTGAAGCTTTCTTT. This gives the protein CASSQQGRDTEAFF.

The genes are TRBV28 and TRBJ1-4, with 7 nucleotides matching TRBD1. The CDR3 sequence is 18 residues long. CDR1 and CDR2 (germline): MDHEN, SYDVKM. Trimming took 5 bases from V and 0 from J; bases not matched to a gene: 12. DNA for the CDR3: TGTGCCAGCAGTATCCCCCGGGACAGCTTATCAACTAATGAAAAACTGTTTTTT. It yields the protein CASSIPRDSLSTNEKLFF. The full variable domain, rest sourced from reference TRBV28 and TRBJ1-4, is DVKVTQSSRYLVKRTGEKVFLECVQDMDHENMFWYRQDPGLGLRLIYFSYDVKMKEKGDIPEGYSVSREKKERFSLILESASTNQTSMYLCASSIPRDSLSTNEKLFFGSGTQLSVL.

The J gene is TRBJ2-3, the V gene TRBV3-1 (or the pseudogene TRBV3-2); maybe TRBD2 (6 bases). The V gene's germline CDR1 is LGHDT and CDR2 YNNKEL (reference sequence). V lost 3 bases and J 2 bases, leaving 9 bases between the germline ends. The CDR3 sequence is 14 residues long. CDR3 sequence reads: CASSHRTITDTQYF. The CDR3 bases are TGTGCCAGCAGCCACCGGACTATCACAGATACGCAGTATTTT.

This chain uses TRBV2 with TRBJ1-3; 8 nucleotides align to TRBD1. Germline CDR1 is SNHLY and CDR2 is FYNNEI. There are 14 residues in the CDR3. The V and J ends lost 6 bases and 4 bases, in that order; junction bases with no gene match: 5. The CDR3 loop reads CASSSGQGGNTIYF. The CDR3 DNA reads as TGTGCCAGCAGCTCCGGACAGGGAGGAAACACCATATATTTT.

V is TRBV5-1 and J is TRBJ1-1; D is unresolved. Germline V gene lookup returns CDR1 SGHRS and CDR2 YFSETQ. Trimming took 0 bases from V and 7 from J, leaving 16 bases between them. The CDR3 has 15 amino acids. The CDR3 DNA reads as TGCGCCAGCAGCTTGGCCGTAACAGTCGCCGATGAAGCTTTCTTT. This sequence encodes CASSLAVTVADEAFF.

The chain employs TRBV6-5 and TRBJ1-2; tentative D call: TRBD1 (5 bases). From germline, CDR1 is MNHEY and CDR2 SVGAGI. Trimming shortened V by 6 bases and J by 2 bases, and 7 bases separated the two germline ends. The CDR3 consists of 12 residues. CDR3: CASSRQNYGYTF. The CDR3 DNA reads TGTGCCAGCAGCCGACAGAACTATGGCTACACCTTC.

V gene TRBV6-5 combines with J gene TRBJ1-1, with TRBD1 as a possible D gene (5 bases). Germline V CDR1 and CDR2: MNHEY, SVGAGI. The V end was cut by 6 bases, the J end by 4 bases, with 15 bases between. There are 14 residues in the CDR3. The CDR3 DNA is TGTGCCAGCAGGGCAGGGCAGGGAGGCACTGAAGCTTTCTTT. Translation gives CASRAGQGGTEAFF.

The CDR3 DNA reads as TGTGCCAAACAGGGAGGGAGGGCCGACGGGGAGCTGTTTTTT. Encoded protein: CAKQGGRADGELFF. This chain links TRBV2 with TRBJ2-2; possibly TRBD2 for D (7 bases). V gave up 10 bases and J gave up 7 bases, with 19 bases separating them. This CDR3 spans 14 amino acids. The germline gives CDR1 SNHLY, CDR2 FYNNEI.

This rearrangement joins TRBV28 to TRBJ2-3; weak D call: TRBD1 (6 bases). The V end lost 6 bases, the J end lost 3 bases, and 13 bases lay between the germline ends. The CDR3 runs to 14 residues. CDR1 MDHEN and CDR2 SYDVKM come from the germline V gene. The CDR3 reads CASRTGDMTDTQYF. The CDR3 coding sequence is TGTGCCAGCAGGACAGGCGATATGACAGATACGCAGTATTTT.

In its sample, this clone was seen a few times. V is TRBV12-5 and J is TRBJ1-5, with D unclear. Germline V lookup: CDR1 LGHNT, CDR2 FRNRAP. The CDR3 length is 16 residues. V was trimmed by 1 base and J by 0 bases, leaving 10 bases between them. The CDR3 nucleotides are TGTGCTAGTGGTTTGGGAGGGCCCCATAGCAATCAGCCCCAGCATTTT. The encoded protein is CASGLGGPHSNQPQHF.

The rearrangement joins TRBV6-2 or TRBV6-3 to TRBJ2-1, with 7 bases aligning to TRBD2. Per germline, CDR1 MNHEY and CDR2 SVGEGT. CDR3 size: 15 residues. The V and J ends lost 5 bases and 3 bases, in that order; junction bases with no gene match: 7. The CDR3 sequence is CASSAGTTYYNEQFF. CDR3 bases: TGTGCCAGCAGTGCCGGGACTACTTACTACAATGAGCAGTTCTTC.

The V and J genes are TRBV12-3 or TRBV12-4 and TRBJ2-1; D not resolved. The CDR3 length is 11 residues. With 2 bases removed from V and 8 bases from J, the gap between germline ends came to 4 bases. The CDR3 loop reads CASSLIDEQFF. The CDR3 DNA reads as TGTGCCAGCAGTTTAATCGATGAGCAGTTCTTC.

CDR3 nucleotide sequence: TGTGCCAGCAGCCCACACAAACGATTTAATGAAAAACTGTTTTTT. It translates to CASSPHKRFNEKLFF. The rearrangement links TRBV7-2 to TRBJ1-4; no definite D call. This CDR3 is built from 15 residues. Germline lookup yields CDR1 SGHTA and CDR2 FQGNSA. V gave up 5 bases and J gave up 4 bases, with 14 bases separating them. Full variable domain (missing parts from reference TRBV7-2 and TRBJ1-4): GAGVSQSPSNKVTEKGKDVELRCDPISGHTALYWYRQSLGQGLEFLIYFQGNSAPDKSGLPSDRFSAERTGGSVSTLTIQRTQQEDSAVYLCASSPHKRFNEKLFFGSGTQLSVL.

The rearrangement uses TRBV7-3 and TRBJ2-5, with TRBD2 matching over 9 bases. The CDR3 loop spans 15 amino acids. V was clipped by 5 bases and J by 5 bases; unmatched bases: 9. Per the germline V gene, CDR1 is SGHTA and CDR2 is FQGTGA. CDR3 protein: CASSLLAGLGETQYF. CDR3 bases: TGTGCCAGCAGCCTTCTAGCGGGATTAGGGGAGACCCAGTACTTC.

The J gene is TRBJ1-2, the V gene TRBV28; D call uncertain. Germline V CDR1 and CDR2: MDHEN, SYDVKM. Between the trimmed V and J ends, which lost 6 bases and 7 bases, there was a span of 12 bases. The CDR3 has 12 residues. The CDR3 here is CASRPRELGYTF. CDR3 DNA sequence: TGTGCCAGCAGACCCCGGGAACTTGGCTACACCTTC.

The chain carries TRBV2 and TRBJ1-5; 8 bases align to TRBD1. The CDR3 contains 14 residues. V was clipped by 8 bases and J by 2 bases; unmatched bases: 5. Germline CDR1 is SNHLY and CDR2 is FYNNEI. In DNA, the CDR3 is TGTGCCAGCGCGACAGGGGTGGGCAATCAGCCCCAGCATTTT. This gives the protein CASATGVGNQPQHF.

The chain joins TRBV29-1 to TRBJ2-1, with D possibly being TRBD2 (6 bases). Per germline, CDR1 SQVTM and CDR2 ANQGSEA. The ends were cut back, 5 bases at V and 0 bases at J, with 17 bases in the middle. CDR3 length: 16 residues. The CDR3 nucleotides are TGCAGCGTTTTATCGGGAGCTACAAGCTCCTACAATGAGCAGTTCTTC. It specifies CSVLSGATSSYNEQFF.

The chain recombines TRBV27 with TRBJ2-3; 13 nucleotides line up with TRBD2. CDR1 and CDR2 (germline): MNHEY, SMNVEV (reference sequence). This CDR3 region has 17 residues. Trimming at V came to 2 bases and at J to 4 bases, leaving 6 bases not matched to a gene. CDR3 sequence (DNA): TGTGCCAGCAGTTTAACTAGCGGGAGGGTAGTCCCAGATACGCAGTATTTT. It is translated as CASSLTSGRVVPDTQYF.

V usage is TRBV19 and J usage is TRBJ2-2, with TRBD1 as a possible D gene (5 bases). The CDR3 length is 16 residues. CDR1 is LNHDA, CDR2 SQIVND, per germline (reference sequence). V was shortened by 5 bases and J by 4 bases, with 17 bases between the two germline ends. The CDR3 sequence is CASSPRTLIATGELFF. In DNA form, the CDR3 reads TGTGCCAGTAGTCCCCGGACATTAATAGCCACCGGGGAGCTGTTTTTT.

V usage is TRBV5-5 and J usage is TRBJ1-2; D call uncertain. Per the germline V gene, CDR1 is SGHKS and CDR2 is YYEKEE (reference sequence). V was clipped by 0 bases and J by 4 bases, with 13 bases between them. The CDR3 length is 15 residues. The CDR3 DNA reads as TGTGCCAGCAGCTTGGGGGGAGGAAGTGGCTATGGCTACACCTTC. Amino acid sequence: CASSLGGGSGYGYTF.